The 15 T cell receptor beta chains below were found in one sample sequenced in a study of CD8 T cells in Susac syndrome. RNA, at roughly 0.5 to 1 ug, was reverse transcribed with random hexamers. TCRdb independently ran MiXCR on the immunoSEQ multiplex PCR reads; one entry per CDR3 protein. The table records under 200,000 distinct CDR3 sequences, approximately 95% of them present only once. Sequencing was carried out using CD4+ T cells from PBMCs. All receptors derive from a human donor with Susac syndrome.

V is TRBV30 and J is TRBJ2-5; D call uncertain. The CDR3 length is 14 residues. CDR1 GTSNPN and CDR2 SVGIG come from the germline V gene (reference sequence). V was clipped by 4 bases and J by 5 bases, with 17 bases between them. CDR3 amino acids: CAWNPQDPSETQYF. The CDR3 nucleotides read TGTGCCTGGAACCCGCAGGACCCTTCGGAGACCCAGTACTTC. Together with reference TRBV30 and TRBJ2-5, the CDR3 gives the full variable domain: SQTIHQWPATLVQPVGSPLSLECTVEGTSNPNLYWYRQAAGRGLQLLFYSVGIGQISSEVPQNLSASRPQDRQFILSSKKLLLSDSGFYLCAWNPQDPSETQYFGPGTRLLVL.

The CDR3 spells CSVGTGGVIMVYTF. DNA of the CDR3: TGCAGCGTTGGCACAGGGGGCGTTATCATGGTCTACACCTTC. This sequence joins TRBV29-1 and TRBJ1-2, with 9 positions matching TRBD1. Germline values: CDR1 SQVTM, CDR2 ANQGSEA. V lost 4 bases and J lost 10; bases outside the gene matches: 13. The CDR3 contains 14 residues.

V is TRBV12-5 and J is TRBJ1-1, with a tentative D call TRBD1 (6 bases). The V end lost 1 base, the J end lost 2 bases, and 17 bases lay between the germline ends. This CDR3 region has 17 residues. In germline, CDR1 is LGHNT, CDR2 FRNRAP. The CDR3 sequence: CASGLALETGRNTEAFF. In DNA, the CDR3 is TGTGCTAGTGGTTTGGCCCTAGAGACAGGACGAAACACTGAAGCTTTCTTT. Looking up the rest from reference TRBV12-5 and TRBJ1-1 gives the full variable domain: DARVTQTPRHKVTEMGQEVTMRCQPILGHNTVFWYRQTMMQGLELLAYFRNRAPLDDSGMPKDRFSAEMPDATLATLKIQPSEPRDSAVYFCASGLALETGRNTEAFFGQGTRLTVV.

The rearrangement uses TRBV20-1 and TRBJ2-3; perhaps TRBD2 as D (6 bases). The CDR3 is 15 residues long. Germline V gene lookup returns CDR1 DFQATT and CDR2 SNEGSKA (reference sequence). V lost 4 bases, J lost 4 bases, and 18 bases lay in between. DNA for the CDR3: TGCAGTGCTATCCGTAGCGGAAAGGCGGCAGATACGCAGTATTTT. It translates to CSAIRSGKAADTQYF.

This chain links TRBV27 with TRBJ2-3, with D unclear. CDR1 is MNHEY and CDR2 is SMNVEV in the germline V gene (reference sequence). Trimming took off 8 bases at V and 4 bases at J, with 16 bases between the two ends. This CDR3 has 14 amino acids. The CDR3 reads CASSGLQPSDTQYF. CDR3 in DNA: TGTGCCAGCTCCGGGCTCCAACCCTCAGATACGCAGTATTTT.

The rearrangement joins TRBV28 to TRBJ2-3, with D unresolved. The CDR3 totals 14 residues. Trimming removed 2 bases at V and 10 bases at J, with 16 bases between. Looked up from germline, CDR1 is MDHEN and CDR2 is SYDVKM. The CDR3 DNA is TGTGCCAGCAGTTTAAACTCCCCGCGTGTAGCGCAGTATTTT. This codes for CASSLNSPRVAQYF.

This chain joins TRBV4-3 and TRBJ1-3, with a possible D match to TRBD1 (6 bases). The CDR3 contains 14 residues. Trimming pared 8 bases from V and 4 bases from J, leaving 15 bases between. Looked up from germline, CDR1 is LGHNA and CDR2 is YSLEER. CDR3 nucleotide sequence: TGCGCCAGCGGGGGAGGGGGGCTCGGAAACACCATATATTTT. Protein: CASGGGGLGNTIYF.

The chain uses TRBV9 and TRBJ2-3; D is unresolved. Germline values: CDR1 SGDLS, CDR2 YYNGEE. This CDR3 is built from 14 residues. V lost 3 bases, J lost 8 bases, and 16 bases lay in between. The CDR3 spells CASSGGEPGATQYF. CDR3 sequence (DNA): TGTGCCAGCAGCGGAGGAGAGCCAGGAGCTACGCAGTATTTT.

The chain is built from TRBV7-2 and TRBJ2-4; the match to TRBD2 covers 10 bases. Germline lookup yields CDR1 SGHTA and CDR2 FQGNSA. V lost 4 bases, J lost 0 bases, and 6 bases stayed unmatched. The CDR3 totals 17 residues. In DNA, the CDR3 is TGTGCCAGCAGCTCCCTGAGCGGGGGGGTAGCCAAAAACATTCAGTACTTC. Residues: CASSSLSGGVAKNIQYF.

The chain recombines TRBV7-9 with TRBJ2-3, with D unclear. The CDR3 is 14 amino acids. V was cut by 4 bases and J by 1 base, with 9 bases left in between. The germline CDR1 and CDR2 sequences are SEHNR and FQNEAQ (reference sequence). The CDR3 spells CASSYGRGTDTQYF. The CDR3 DNA follows: TGTGCCAGCAGCTACGGAAGGGGCACAGATACGCAGTATTTT. Filled out from reference TRBV7-9 and TRBJ2-3, the complete variable domain reads DTGVSQNPRHKITKRGQNVTFRCDPISEHNRLYWYRQTLGQGPEFLTYFQNEAQLEKSRLLSDRFSAERPKGSFSTLEIQRTEQGDSAMYLCASSYGRGTDTQYFGPGTRLTVL.

The chain carries TRBV30 and TRBJ1-2, with a tentative D call TRBD1 (5 bases). The CDR3 consists of 10 residues. The germline gives CDR1 GTSNPN, CDR2 SVGIG (reference sequence). V was shortened by 5 bases and J by 8 bases, with 9 bases between the two germline ends. The DNA of the CDR3 is TGTGCCTGGGGGGACGGCGGCTACACCTTC. As protein: CAWGDGGYTF.

This clonotype appeared a single time. This chain connects TRBV24-1 to TRBJ1-2; 9 bases line up with TRBD1. The germline CDR1 and CDR2 sequences are KGHDR and SFDVKD. There are 15 residues in the CDR3. V was clipped by 3 bases and J by 8 bases; unmatched bases: 9. The chain's CDR3 is CATSDKGTGPRGYTF. The DNA of the CDR3 is TGTGCCACCAGTGATAAAGGGACAGGGCCTCGCGGCTACACCTTC.

As DNA, the CDR3 is TGCGCCAGCAGCTTAAACGTCGGGGAGGAGACCCAGTACTTC. This codes for CASSLNVGEETQYF. The rearrangement uses TRBV5-1 and TRBJ2-5, with D possibly being TRBD2 (5 bases). Germline assignment: CDR1 SGHRS and CDR2 YFSETQ. Trimming cost V 2 bases and J 5 bases, with 13 bases left between them. The CDR3 contains 14 residues.

The chain couples TRBV20-1 to TRBJ2-1; no definite D call. CDR3 length: 11 residues. V lost 0 bases and J 14 bases, leaving 11 bases between the germline ends. Germline loops: CDR1 DFQATT, CDR2 SNEGSKA (reference sequence). The CDR3 protein is CSARDAPPEFF. The CDR3 region has the DNA TGCAGTGCTAGAGATGCCCCACCTGAGTTCTTC.

This clonotype came up a few times. The CDR3 here is CASSRSTDTQYF. The CDR3 bases are TGTGCCAGCAGCCGAAGCACAGATACGCAGTATTTT. The chain combines TRBV7-9 with TRBJ2-3; no definite D call. The CDR3 has 12 amino acids. The germline V gene has CDR1 SEHNR and CDR2 FQNEAQ (reference sequence). Trimming cost V 5 bases and J 0 bases, with 3 bases left between them.